This TCR beta chain was captured in a study of regulatory T cells in long-lasting Graves disease. The time point is: newly diagnosed GD, antithyroid drugs for less than 3 months. From RNA extracted from PBMCs, the TCR library was made. CDR3 regions were amplified by Arm-PCR using iRepertoire HTBI primers to build TCR beta libraries. TCRdb analysed the multiplex PCR reads with MiXCR anew, one entry per CDR3 protein. The table has a few hundred thousand distinct CDR3 sequences, around 17% seen once; the top ten hold 25% to 30%. Worth noting for this clonotype: Antigen unknown.

The germline V gene encodes CDR1 KGHSH and CDR2 LQKENI. V shed 3 bases, J shed 2 bases, and the junction held 10 bases outside the gene matches. This CDR3 has 16 residues. Broader study findings: Persistent Graves' patients showed less TCR diversity than newly diagnosed patients showed.

A further study also used this sample, focusing on T cells in Graves' hyperthyroidism and ophthalmopathy.

Sequencing used peripheral blood mononuclear cells (PBMCs), obtained at new diagnosis, from a patient treated with antithyroid drugs. The origin of this receptor is a man aged 35 to 55 with Graves disease. The chain recombines TRBV18 with TRBJ2-7, with 7 nucleotides matching TRBD1. The CDR3 protein is CASSPRPPGTAYEQYF. Written as DNA, the CDR3 is TGTGCCAGCTCACCTCGGCCGCCCGGGACAGCCTACGAGCAGTACTTC.